This T cell receptor (beta chain) was identified in a study of Graves' ophthalmopathy and Graves' hyperthyroidism. CDR1 is LNHDA, CDR2 SQIVND, per germline (reference sequence). V trimming: 6 bases; J trimming: 4 bases; junction bases outside the gene matches: 9. This CDR3 is 14 amino acids long. Amplification targeted the TCR beta CDR3 regions, with RNA transcripts as the source material. HTBI primers were employed in first-round RT-PCR, then a second-round multiplex PCR followed. TCRdb analysed the multiplex PCR reads with MiXCR anew, one entry per CDR3 protein. The sample holds about 220,000 distinct CDR3 sequences, about 22% seen once.

V usage is TRBV19 and J usage is TRBJ2-7; 7 bases are shared with TRBD1. The origin of this receptor is a woman aged 45-59 years with Graves' ophthalmopathy. What was sequenced was peripheral blood. Written as DNA, the CDR3 is TGTGCCAGTAGACCCCGGGACAGAGCTTACGAGCAGTACTTC. Protein product: CASRPRDRAYEQYF.